The entry that follows covers one T cell receptor beta chain sequence. This clonotype has a handful of counts. It has no known antigen specificity. Base qualities are missing; no much larger clone stands one base away. The data were taken from a study of T-cell memory formation after mild COVID-19 (dated by TCRdb to 2020 to 2022). At the level of the whole study: TCR sequence clusters from the two donors were largely donor specific. T-cell clones expanding and contracting after mild COVID-19 in a couple of donors were tracked by longitudinal TCRalpha and TCRbeta repertoire sequencing. Two young, previously healthy adult volunteers made up the cohort, one male and one female.

The germline V gene (reference sequence) supplies CDR1 GTSNPN and CDR2 SVGIG. The CDR3, from cysteine to phenylalanine, totals 16 residues. Solely the CDR3 DNA is kept, with 48 bases framed from the first base. Trimming takes 4 bases off V and 2 bases off J; junction bases not matched to a gene: 8. Ficoll-Paque density gradient centrifugation was used to isolate PBMCs. Sequenced on an Illumina NovaSeq 6000. TCRalpha and TCRbeta cDNA libraries were constructed by 5'RACE with constant-segment primers, with sample barcodes and unique molecular identifiers being introduced. Trizol reagent was used to extract RNA from every sample. Libraries were amplified in two PCR steps, with a second sample barcode and Illumina TruSeq adapters added in the second step. Sequencing of the libraries was done on an Illumina NovaSeq, producing 2 x 150 bp paired-end reads. Per the source publication's procedure: With migec v1.2.7, reads were demultiplexed and then collapsed into UMI-guided consensus sequences. Using mixcr v2.1.11, UMI consensuses were aligned to TRA and TRB V and J templates and then assembled into clonotypes. Expanded or contracted clonotypes were those called significant by both edgeR and NoisET, with noise models trained on biological replicates. For edgeR calls, the cutoffs were a false discovery rate-adjusted p below 0.01 and a log2 fold-change threshold of 1. As an exploratory analysis of dynamics, max-normalized trajectories of the 1000 most abundant clonotypes were examined with PCA combined with hierarchical clustering. Separately sequenced CD4+ and CD8+ repertoires were used to assign a CD4 or CD8 phenotype to each responding clone. TCRdb reran the public reads through fastp at Q25 and MiXCR, keeping productive beta chains. Rows with one shared CDR3 protein collapse into an entry with the most common genes and DNA. The V and J calls follow TCRdb's processing rather than the paper's. A total of 350,000 to 500,000 distinct CDR3 sequences appear in this sample, 20% to 25% of them only once. Approximately 14% of the sample is in the top ten clones.

General study outcomes and caveats: Contracting CD4+ clones appeared mostly in the CM and EM memory subsets, whereas CD8+ clones were enriched in EMRA. Whether the second-wave clones peaking on day 37 were SARS-CoV-2 specific was not confirmed. Only two mild cases were covered in the study, and larger cohorts including severe cases with pre-infection samples were considered necessary. Some responding clones were detected in pre-infection memory, which suggested that pre-existing cross-reactive memory T cells had joined the SARS-CoV-2 response. Clones that contracted from day 15 to 85 showed balanced CD4/CD8 phenotypes, whereas a second wave of clones that expanded from day 15 to 37 leaned towards CD4+.

Sequencing was carried out using PBMCs or a T cell subset sorted from them (not recorded which). The sequence was collected from an adult woman who had mild COVID-19 (a few samples of this study predate the infection). The sample titles of this study are shuffled in the database, so cell type and time point are left out; the donor was told from shared clones. The chain is made from TRBV30 and TRBJ2-3, and 11 junction bases match TRBD2. Here the CDR3 is given as CAWTRGTSGPTDTQYF. The sequenced DNA: TGTGCCTGGACACGGGGGACTAGCGGACCCACAGATACGCAGTATTTT. When the CDR3 is completed using the reference TRBV30 and TRBJ2-3 genes on either side, the full variable domain is SQTIHQWPATLVQPVGSPLSLECTVEGTSNPNLYWYRQAAGRGLQLLFYSVGIGQISSEVPQNLSASRPQDRQFILSSKKLLLSDSGFYLCAWTRGTSGPTDTQYFGPGTRLTVL.